The clone carrying this T cell receptor beta chain appeared once. Germline V gives CDR1 SGDLS, CDR2 YYNGEE. V was shortened by 4 bases and J by 8 bases, with 9 bases between the two germline ends. This CDR3 contains 12 residues. These data are taken from a study of blood T cell repertoires in COVID-19. Here immunoSEQ multiplex PCR was the method, and the copy in TCRdb shows in-frame clones only, minus some. Altogether about 180,000 clones are present, around 85% being singletons, with the ten largest covering 15% to 20%. This TCR was sampled from a person aged 70 to 85 with COVID-19, enrolled during active disease. The source material was peripheral blood. The chain carries TRBV9 and TRBJ2-2, with D perhaps TRBD2 (5 bases). DNA of the CDR3: TGTGCCAGCAGCCTAGCAACTGGGGAGCTGTTTTTT. Protein product: CASSLATGELFF.